Listed below are T cell receptor beta chains from one sample, sequenced in a study of T-cell memory formation after mild COVID-19. A single record per CDR3 protein comes from TCRdb applying MiXCR to the 5' RACE reads. The sample carries about 210,000 distinct CDR3 sequences, around 30% recorded once. The sample comprised PBMCs or a T cell subset sorted from them (not recorded which). The receptors come from an adult woman who had mild COVID-19 (a few samples of this study predate the infection). Cell type and time point are not known. Both conserved end residues are part of each CDR3. The D gene is left open where the match is weak. Clone sizes are given selectively: once, few, many, or a class where the clone is expanded.

>13|TRBV9|once|TRBJ1-3|.
TGTGCCAGCAGGCCAGGGACCTCGAGCACCATATATTTT
CASRPGTSSTIYF
>15|TRBV18|.|TRBJ1-2|.
TGTGCCAGCTCACCGGCCGGGCAGGGCAACTATGGCTACACCTTC
CASSPAGQGNYGYTF
>15|TRBV27|.|TRBJ2-5|TRBD1
TGTGCCAGCAGGCCCTCGACAGGGCCACAAGAGACCCAGTACTTC
CASRPSTGPQETQYF
>17|TRBV5-5|few|TRBJ2-3|.
TGTGCCAGCAGTCCCGGACTAATGGCGGCTTGGGCAGATACGCAGTATTTT
CASSPGLMAAWADTQYF
>13|TRBV5-1|once|TRBJ2-7|TRBD2
TGCGCCAGCAGCTGGCGGGGGGTCTACGAGCAGTACTTC
CASSWRGVYEQYF
>16|TRBV7-2|few|TRBJ2-1|TRBD2
TGTGCCAGCAGCCTATGGACTAGCGGGAGAGGGAATGAGCAGTTCTTC
CASSLWTSGRGNEQFF
>15|TRBV5-1|few|TRBJ2-1|.
TGCGCCAGCACGATGGTGGCGGGTGGCTACAATGAGCAGTTCTTC
CASTMVAGGYNEQFF
>15|TRBV2|.|TRBJ2-7|.
TGTGCCAGCAGTGAAGCGCCCGGCAGAGCCTACGAGCAGTACTTC
CASSEAPGRAYEQYF
>14|TRBV20-1|few|TRBJ2-3|.
TGCAGTGCCCGCAGCGGACCGAGCACAGATACGCAGTATTTT
CSARSGPSTDTQYF
>16|TRBV20-1|few|TRBJ2-2|.
TGCAGTGCTAGGGGTTCAGGGGCCGGGCAGAACGGGGAGCTGTTTTTT
CSARGSGAGQNGELFF